Sequencing of this T cell receptor (beta chain) was carried out in a study of cytomegalovirus exposure and HLA in healthy donors. Notes on the study in general: The majority of TCR sequences were rare, yet some public TCRs appeared in many donors.

This clone has only a few counts. As yet, its antigen is unknown. Both 60 Vbeta primers and 13 Jbeta primers went into the PCR. Repertoires were generated with immunoSEQ multiplex PCR, while TCRdb's copy carries only in-frame clones and drops some. Here the sample spans 90,000 to 120,000 clones, about 74% being singletons. The TCR comes from a woman in her thirties or forties in good health and CMV-seropositive. Sequencing was carried out using PBMCs.

CDR3 sequence reads: CASSSGPVQETQYF. As DNA, the CDR3 is TGCGCCAGCAGTTCAGGGCCAGTACAAGAGACCCAGTACTTC. This chain joins TRBV10-2 and TRBJ2-5, with TRBD1 as a possible D gene (5 bases). This CDR3 is 14 amino acids long. V was clipped by 5 bases and J by 2 bases, with 12 bases between them. The germline gives CDR1 WSHSY, CDR2 SAAADI.